A selection of T cell receptor beta chains follows, all from one sample in a study of sequential checkpoint blockade in melanoma. Produced via immunoSEQ multiplex PCR; TCRdb's table is partial and in-frame only. The sample consists of roughly 20,000 clones, under 75% of them appearing once. The sample consisted of CD8+ T cells sorted from blood (inferred from file names), taken from a patient given nivolumab and ipilimumab in sequence. These receptor sequences come from a human donor with melanoma. The conserved cysteine and the conserved F or W are not part of the CDR3 here.

j_call,v_call,cdr3_aa
TRBJ1-2,TRBV7-6,ASSHRQGKDNYGYT
TRBJ1-1,TRBV10-3,ATLDRFLNTEAF
TRBJ1-4,TRBV19,ASRSRDRLNEKLF
TRBJ1-1,TRBV19,ASSIGTGAHTEAF
TRBJ2-7,TRBV7-9,ASTRAGVLDEQY
TRBJ1-1,TRBV2,ASSEAPGQGEAF
TRBJ2-7,TRBV6-5,ASSWGAGTYEQY
TRBJ2-1,TRBV7-3,ASSPLGGSHYNEQF
TRBJ2-1,TRBV9,ASSVEGGHPYNEQF
NA,TRBV7-2,ASSFTAGQLGYEQY
TRBJ2-1,TRBV19,ASSTIAGGPNEQF
TRBJ2-7,TRBV5-4,ASSLAYGGSYEQY
TRBJ1-5,TRBV28,ASSLAGESQPQH
TRBJ2-3,TRBV6-5,ASTLDTFSTDTQY
TRBJ2-2,TRBV19,ASSIWGTTTGELF
TRBJ2-7,TRBV11-2,ASSLEAGITYEQY
TRBJ2-5,TRBV21-1,ASIPARQETQY
TRBJ2-1,TRBV18,ASSPPGGNHNEQF
TRBJ2-1,TRBV6-5,ASSYFGTEREQF
TRBJ2-6,TRBV4-2,ASSEEGDIRSGANVLT
TRBJ2-7,TRBV28,ASSLWGGRSYEQY
TRBJ1-1,TRBV7-3,ASSSLQGGTEAF
TRBJ2-2,TRBV9,ASSPSGVPRGTGELF
TRBJ1-1,TRBV25-1,ASSEWSGNTEAF
TRBJ2-2,TRBV29-1,SVESRGQAGELF
TRBJ2-1,TRBV29-1,SVPGGLNEQF
TRBJ1-1,TRBV27,ASSPQGWTEAF
TRBJ2-4,TRBV6-6,ASSYVGSDIQY
TRBJ1-1,TRBV11-2,ASSSLGAFSMNTEAF
TRBJ2-7,TRBV27,ASSWGLSYEQY
TRBJ2-7,TRBV27,ASSHGGAGYEQY
TRBJ2-6,TRBV11-2,ASSLASAGWGRVLT
TRBJ2-1,TRBV20-1,SASPYNEQF
TRBJ2-1,TRBV7-2,ASSLGGGAYNEQF
TRBJ2-7,TRBV19,ASSIDNRGRDEQY
TRBJ2-5,TRBV5-8,ASRKSPNRGETQY
NA,TRBV5-8,ASSSQVLAYEQY
TRBJ2-3,TRBV6-1,ASSGRLAVGADTQY
TRBJ1-3,TRBV2,ASSPRYAEGNTIY
TRBJ2-1,TRBV13,ASSLESVNEQF
TRBJ1-2,TRBV29-1,SVEDLTRERGHGYT
TRBJ2-2,TRBV7-9,ASSGTGLSQPPNTGELF
TRBJ2-7,TRBV5-1,ASSLGTGGVVGMDEQY
TRBJ2-1,TRBV5-6,ASSLAWGLAAQEQF
TRBJ2-2,TRBV25-1,ANSEITGGGELF
TRBJ2-7,TRBV13,ASSSDLAPYEQY
TRBJ2-1,TRBV28,ASRLSRLAGDEQF
TRBJ2-7,TRBV15,ATSGGAAYEQY
TRBJ2-1,TRBV19,ATLGAGYNEQF
TRBJ2-3,TRBV5-6,ASSFGPDTQY
TRBJ1-3,TRBV6-5,ASSPGQGAGNTIY
TRBJ2-6,TRBV28,ASSLFGGISGANVLT
TRBJ2-1,TRBV5-4,ASSAGLDYNEQF
TRBJ2-7,TRBV5-5,ASSHTSGGPYEQY